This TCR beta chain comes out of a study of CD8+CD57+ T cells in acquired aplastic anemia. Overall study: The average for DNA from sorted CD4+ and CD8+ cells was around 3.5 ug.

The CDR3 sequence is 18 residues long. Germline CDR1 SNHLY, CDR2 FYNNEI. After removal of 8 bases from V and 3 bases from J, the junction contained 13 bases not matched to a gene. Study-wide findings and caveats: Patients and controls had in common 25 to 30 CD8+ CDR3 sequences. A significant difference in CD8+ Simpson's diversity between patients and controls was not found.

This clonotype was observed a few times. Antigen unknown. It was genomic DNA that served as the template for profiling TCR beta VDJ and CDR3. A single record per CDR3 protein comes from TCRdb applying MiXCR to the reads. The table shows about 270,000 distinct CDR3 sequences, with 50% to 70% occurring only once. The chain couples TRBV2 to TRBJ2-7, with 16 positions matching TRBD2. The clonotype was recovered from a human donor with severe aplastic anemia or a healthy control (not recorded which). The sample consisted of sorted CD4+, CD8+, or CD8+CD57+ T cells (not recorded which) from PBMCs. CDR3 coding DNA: TGTGCCAGCCACATACCGGGACTAGCGGGAGGGCCCCGCTACGAGCAGTACTTC. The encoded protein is CASHIPGLAGGPRYEQYF. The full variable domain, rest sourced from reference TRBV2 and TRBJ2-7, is EPEVTQTPSHQVTQMGQEVILRCVPISNHLYFYWYRQILGQKVEFLVSFYNNEISEKSEIFDDQFSVERPDGSNFTLKIRSTKLEDSAMYFCASHIPGLAGGPRYEQYFGPGTRLTVT.